These 22 T cell receptor beta chains were sequenced from one sample in a study of blood T cell repertoires in COVID-19. Only in-frame clones appear in the TCRdb table, and some are missing; sequencing was by immunoSEQ multiplex PCR. The sample consists of 200,000 to 250,000 clones, around 84% of them appearing once. The sample was peripheral blood. The receptors derive from an elderly woman with active or convalescent COVID-19.

As for this clone: The same CDR3 is also encoded by other DNA sequences in this sample. The chain has TRBV7-2 and TRBJ2-3, with 12 bases fitting TRBD2. The CDR3 consists of 15 residues. CDR1 and CDR2 from the germline V gene are SGHTA and FQGNSA. Trimming took 1 base from V and 4 from J; bases not matched to a gene: 0. The CDR3 DNA reads as TGTGCCAGCAGCTTAGGACTAGCGGGAGCAGATACGCAGTATTTT. This sequence encodes CASSLGLAGADTQYF.

The chain employs TRBV19 and TRBJ2-1, with D maybe TRBD2 (6 bases). CDR3 length: 17 residues. CDR1 and CDR2 from the germline V gene are LNHDA and SQIVND (reference sequence). Deletions cut 1 base from V and 2 bases from J, with 15 bases between. The DNA for the CDR3 is TGTGCCAGTAGTATAGGATGGGGGGAGTGGGCCTACAATGAGCAGTTCTTC. Protein sequence: CASSIGWGEWAYNEQFF.

V gene TRBV28 combines with J gene TRBJ2-2; D is unclear. The CDR3 consists of 12 residues. The ends were cut back, 6 bases at V and 5 bases at J, with 7 bases in the middle. Germline V gives CDR1 MDHEN, CDR2 SYDVKM. This CDR3 is CASSLQTGELFF. CDR3 DNA: TGTGCCAGCAGCCTGCAGACCGGGGAGCTGTTTTTT. Full variable domain (rest looked up from reference TRBV28 and TRBJ2-2): DVKVTQSSRYLVKRTGEKVFLECVQDMDHENMFWYRQDPGLGLRLIYFSYDVKMKEKGDIPEGYSVSREKKERFSLILESASTNQTSMYLCASSLQTGELFFGEGSRLTVL.

The chain employs TRBV7-6 and TRBJ1-6, with 10 bases fitting TRBD1. V trimming: 5 bases; J trimming: 5 bases; junction bases outside the gene matches: 6. Germline CDR1 is SGHVS and CDR2 is FNYEAQ. The CDR3 runs to 16 residues. The CDR3 spells CASSPGTGANNSPLHF. In DNA form, the CDR3 reads TGTGCCAGCAGCCCCGGGACAGGGGCAAATAATTCACCCCTCCACTTT.

The chain has TRBV12-2 and TRBJ1-5; the DNA was not compared with TRBD1, the D call given in the table. TRBV12-2 is designated a pseudogene. This CDR3 is built from 15 residues. The CDR3 here is CASRPDRGGNQPQHF. The CDR3 DNA is TGTGCAAGTCGCCCGGACAGGGGTGGCAATCAGCCCCAGCATTTT.

This chain links TRBV4-3 with TRBJ2-2; 7 bases map to TRBD1. V was clipped by 3 bases and J by 0 bases; unmatched bases: 1. The germline V gene encodes CDR1 LGHNA and CDR2 YSLEER. This CDR3 spans 15 amino acids. CDR3 in DNA: TGCGCCAGCAGCCAGGGACAGTCGAACACCGGGGAGCTGTTTTTT. Translating it yields CASSQGQSNTGELFF.

The rearrangement joins TRBV7-3 to TRBJ2-1; TRBD2 aligns across 7 bases. Germline trimming cut 6 bases from V and 3 bases from J; bases unmatched to any gene: 5. CDR3 length: 14 residues. CDR1 is SGHTA and CDR2 is FQGTGA in the germline V gene. In nucleotides, the CDR3 is TGTGCCAGCAGGCCCGGGACTAACTACAATGAGCAGTTCTTC. Translation: CASRPGTNYNEQFF.

The chain is built from TRBV18 and TRBJ1-1; TRBD1 might be the D (5 bases). The CDR3 totals 14 residues. CDR1 KGHSH and CDR2 LQKENI come from the germline V gene. Trimming took off 2 bases at V and 3 bases at J, with 10 bases between the two ends. The CDR3 is CASSPLGHHTEAFF. CDR3 bases: TGTGCCAGCTCACCATTAGGACACCACACTGAAGCTTTCTTT.

This clone was found a few times. The genes are TRBV2 and TRBJ1-2; D is perhaps TRBD1 (6 bases). This CDR3 region has 15 residues. V lost 3 bases and J lost 4, with 15 bases in between. Germline V lookup: CDR1 SNHLY, CDR2 FYNNEI. CDR3 loop: CASSETGGQSYGYTF. The CDR3 DNA reads TGTGCCAGCAGTGAGACCGGGGGGCAGAGCTATGGCTACACCTTC.

The chain couples TRBV5-5 to TRBJ1-2; TRBD1 matches 11 bases. This CDR3 has 16 amino acids. Trimming took 3 bases from V and 4 from J; bases not matched to a gene: 8. Germline loops: CDR1 SGHKS, CDR2 YYEKEE (reference sequence). CDR3 loop: CASSSDTGTGGYGYTF. CDR3 in DNA: TGTGCCAGCAGCTCAGATACCGGGACAGGGGGCTATGGCTACACCTTC.

The chain is built from TRBV30 and TRBJ1-4, with unresolved D. The germline V gene has CDR1 GTSNPN and CDR2 SVGIG (reference sequence). Trimming cost V 3 bases and J 8 bases, with 13 bases left between them. The CDR3 is 13 amino acids. The DNA for the CDR3 is TGTGCCTGGAGCGGTCCTAGGAACGAAAAACTGTTTTTT. Translating gives CAWSGPRNEKLFF. Full variable domain (outside the CDR3, taken from reference TRBV30 and TRBJ1-4): SQTIHQWPATLVQPVGSPLSLECTVEGTSNPNLYWYRQAAGRGLQLLFYSVGIGQISSEVPQNLSASRPQDRQFILSSKKLLLSDSGFYLCAWSGPRNEKLFFGSGTQLSVL.

This chain connects TRBV18 to TRBJ1-1; 10 bases align to TRBD1. CDR1 is KGHSH, CDR2 LQKENI, per germline. This CDR3 comprises 16 residues. The V gene end was trimmed by 3 bases and the J gene end by 4 bases; junction bases not matched to a gene: 8. CDR3 residues: CASSPLTGGVGTEAFF. The CDR3 coding sequence is TGTGCCAGCTCACCCTTGACAGGGGGCGTTGGCACTGAAGCTTTCTTT.

The V and J genes are TRBV27 and TRBJ1-1; 8 nucleotides align to TRBD1. CDR1 is MNHEY and CDR2 is SMNVEV in the germline V gene (reference sequence). The CDR3 length is 18 residues. J was trimmed by 5 bases and V by 7 bases; bases with no gene match: 21. The CDR3 sequence is CASIATVTGVHVRTEAFF. The CDR3 nucleotides read TGTGCCAGCATCGCCACGGTGACAGGGGTACATGTTAGGACTGAAGCTTTCTTT.

The chain recombines TRBV10-3 with TRBJ1-1; 8 bases are shared with TRBD1. This CDR3 is built from 12 residues. Germline V gene data show CDR1 as ENHRY and CDR2 as SYGVKD. J lost 5 bases, V lost 9 bases, and 5 bases had no gene match. The CDR3 here is CAIAQGGTEAFF. As DNA, the CDR3 is TGTGCCATTGCACAGGGGGGGACTGAAGCTTTCTTT.

The chain carries TRBV6-2 or TRBV6-3 and TRBJ2-7; the match to TRBD2 covers 8 bases. Losses at the gene ends were 5 bases for V and 7 bases for J; bases not matched to a gene: 19. The CDR3 is 17 amino acids. CDR1 and CDR2 (germline): MNHEY, SVGEGT. CDR3 DNA sequence: TGTGCCAGCAGTCGCACCGACCTAGCGGGCGGCTCCGGGGAGCAGTACTTC. As protein: CASSRTDLAGGSGEQYF.

The chain uses TRBV4-2 and TRBJ2-7, with 8 bases fitting TRBD2. Germline lookup yields CDR1 LGHNA and CDR2 YNFKEQ. CDR3 length: 15 residues. V shed 0 bases, J shed 7 bases, and the junction held 8 bases outside the gene matches. CDR3 residues: CASSQEVSGGVEQYF. CDR3 coding DNA: TGTGCCAGCAGCCAAGAAGTTTCGGGAGGGGTAGAGCAGTACTTC.

The chain links TRBV7-9 to TRBJ2-3; 11 bases match TRBD2. With 4 bases clipped from V and 4 bases from J, the junction kept 1 base outside the gene matches. Germline-derived CDR1 and CDR2 are SEHNR and FQNEAQ (reference sequence). The CDR3 runs to 14 residues. The DNA of the CDR3 is TGTGCCAGCAGCTCGGGACTAGCGGCAGATACGCAGTATTTT. Translated: CASSSGLAADTQYF.

The chain uses TRBV5-6 and TRBJ1-3; no definite D call. Trimming removed 3 bases from V and 1 base from J, with 8 bases in between. This CDR3 spans 14 amino acids. CDR1 SGHDT and CDR2 YYEEEE come from the germline V gene. The DNA of the CDR3 is TGTGCCAGCAGCTCCCCGAGGTCTGGAAACACCATATATTTT. This gives the protein CASSSPRSGNTIYF.

The rearrangement links TRBV7-2 to TRBJ2-7; D is perhaps TRBD2 (6 bases). This CDR3 region has 15 residues. The germline gives CDR1 SGHTA, CDR2 FQGNSA. V shed 5 bases and J shed 0 bases, with 14 bases lying between them. The CDR3 loop is CASSAQDGSSYEQYF. The CDR3 bases are TGTGCCAGCAGCGCCCAGGACGGGAGCTCCTACGAGCAGTACTTC. Looking up the rest from reference TRBV7-2 and TRBJ2-7 gives the full variable domain: GAGVSQSPSNKVTEKGKDVELRCDPISGHTALYWYRQSLGQGLEFLIYFQGNSAPDKSGLPSDRFSAERTGGSVSTLTIQRTQQEDSAVYLCASSAQDGSSYEQYFGPGTRLTVT.

This rearrangement joins TRBV9 to TRBJ2-5, with TRBD1 matching 7 bases. Germline lookup yields CDR1 SGDLS and CDR2 YYNGEE. V shed 3 bases and J 3 bases; nucleotides not matched to a gene: 2. CDR3 size: 13 residues. The CDR3 DNA sequence: TGTGCCAGCAGCGGGCAGGGGGAAGAGACCCAGTACTTC. Its translation: CASSGQGEETQYF.

This chain links TRBV6-2 or TRBV6-3 with TRBJ1-2; 8 bases fit TRBD1. Trimming removed 5 bases from V and 8 bases from J; junction bases left unmatched: 10. The CDR3 sequence is 14 residues long. The germline gives CDR1 MNHEY, CDR2 SVGEGT. CDR3 protein: CASSRTGTFKGYTF. The CDR3, as DNA: TGTGCCAGCAGTCGGACAGGGACATTTAAAGGCTACACCTTC.

In this sample, this clone turned up once. The chain links TRBV6-5 to TRBJ2-7, with 7 bases fitting TRBD2. CDR3 length: 14 amino acids. Germline V gene data show CDR1 as MNHEY and CDR2 as SVGAGI. Losses at the gene ends were 6 bases for V and 3 bases for J; bases not matched to a gene: 8. CDR3 in DNA: TGTGCCAGCAGCAGGCAGCGGGAATACTACGAGCAGTACTTC. This codes for CASSRQREYYEQYF.